The 15 T cell receptor beta chains listed next were all sequenced from one sample in a study of a mutant IDH1 vaccine in newly diagnosed glioma. The antigens for these receptors are not known. As for time point: week 47, end of study. Every vaccination contained 300 ug of the mutant IDH1 20-mer peptide and was paired with topical imiquimod. The protocol was immunoSEQ multiplex PCR, while the TCRdb copy is restricted to in-frame clones and leaves out a portion. The repertoire holds around 100,000 clones, with 85% to 90% as singletons. Sample: PBMCs, taken from a glioma patient whose treatment included an IDH1 peptide vaccine. These receptors all come from a woman between 50 and 59 years old with glioma.

The chain links TRBV5-1 to TRBJ1-1; D might be TRBD1 (6 bases). The germline gives CDR1 SGHRS, CDR2 YFSETQ. V was cut by 0 bases and J by 4 bases, with 13 bases left in between. CDR3 length: 15 amino acids. The CDR3 DNA reads as TGCGCCAGCAGCTTGGTACCCGAAGGGGGCACTGAAGCTTTCTTT. The encoded protein is CASSLVPEGGTEAFF.

V is TRBV6-1 and J is TRBJ1-1, with 7 bases fitting TRBD1. The germline gives CDR1 MNHNS, CDR2 SASEGT. The CDR3 spans 16 residues. The V segment lost 0 bases and the J segment 2 bases; nucleotides outside the gene matches: 6. CDR3 DNA sequence: TGTGCCAGCAGTGAAGCGGGCAGGGGGATAAACACTGAAGCTTTCTTT. Amino acids: CASSEAGRGINTEAFF.

This chain uses TRBV28 with TRBJ1-2; D is undetermined. CDR1 is MDHEN, CDR2 SYDVKM, per germline. V was trimmed by 6 bases and J by 7 bases, leaving 21 bases between them. CDR3 size: 15 residues. Written as DNA, the CDR3 is TGTGCCAGCAGCCGCTCCGGCTCGGGCCCCGGTGGCTACACCTTC. Translation: CASSRSGSGPGGYTF.

The chain carries TRBV20-1 and TRBJ1-2; TRBD1 might be the D (5 bases). The CDR3 has 11 residues. Trimming took off 5 bases at V and 4 bases at J, with 8 bases between the two ends. Germline V gene data show CDR1 as DFQATT and CDR2 as SNEGSKA (reference sequence). The DNA for the CDR3 is TGCAGTGCTCAGCAGGGCTATGGCTACACCTTC. Its translation: CSAQQGYGYTF.

V usage is TRBV2 and J usage is TRBJ1-1; D is undetermined. The CDR3 loop spans 13 amino acids. CDR1 and CDR2 from the germline V gene are SNHLY and FYNNEI. With 8 bases removed from V and 1 base from J, the gap between germline ends came to 11 bases. The CDR3 protein is CASPRSANTEAFF. The CDR3 nucleotides are TGTGCCAGCCCCCGTTCAGCGAACACTGAAGCTTTCTTT.

The chain carries TRBV9 and TRBJ1-1; D is perhaps TRBD1 (5 bases). V was clipped by 1 base and J by 7 bases, with 14 bases between them. This CDR3 has 14 amino acids. Germline-derived CDR1 and CDR2 are SGDLS and YYNGEE. The chain's CDR3 is CASSVLGGLDEAFF. The CDR3 nucleotides are TGTGCCAGCAGCGTACTTGGGGGTTTAGATGAAGCTTTCTTT.

This clone appeared a single time. As DNA, the CDR3 is TGCGCCAGCAGCTTGGTCGGTGACTATGGCTACACCTTC. This gives the protein CASSLVGDYGYTF. The V call is TRBV5-1, the J call TRBJ1-2; D unclear. The CDR3 is made up of 13 amino acids. Trimming took off 0 bases at V and 3 bases at J, with 6 bases between the two ends. Germline CDR1 is SGHRS and CDR2 is YFSETQ.

The chain is built from TRBV28 and TRBJ2-5; possible D gene TRBD1, 5 bases. The CDR3 consists of 14 residues. V was clipped by 2 bases and J by 1 base, with 8 bases between them. The germline gives CDR1 MDHEN, CDR2 SYDVKM. The DNA for the CDR3 is TGTGCCAGCAGTTTACAGGGCCGCCAAGAGACCCAGTACTTC. Its translation: CASSLQGRQETQYF.

The genes are TRBV7-2 and TRBJ1-5; D remains ambiguous. The CDR3 sequence is 16 residues long. V lost 1 base, J lost 4 bases, and 14 bases lay in between. CDR1 is SGHTA, CDR2 FQGNSA, per germline. The chain's CDR3 is CASSLVFSGINQPQHF. CDR3 sequence (DNA): TGTGCCAGCAGCTTAGTATTCTCGGGGATTAATCAGCCCCAGCATTTT.

The chain links TRBV28 to TRBJ2-7; D may be TRBD1 (6 bases). The CDR3 extends over 13 amino acids. V dropped 6 bases and J dropped 2 bases, with 11 bases sitting between them. Germline lookup yields CDR1 MDHEN and CDR2 SYDVKM. DNA for the CDR3: TGTGCCAGCAGGAAACAGGGAACCTACGAGCAGTACTTC. Translation: CASRKQGTYEQYF.

In nucleotides, the CDR3 is TGTGCCAGCAGTGAATTGGGGCAGACGCATTCACCCCTCCACTTT. Translated, it gives CASSELGQTHSPLHF. V usage is TRBV25-1 and J usage is TRBJ1-6; possibly TRBD1 for D (5 bases). Per germline, CDR1 MGHDK and CDR2 SYGVNS. Trimming took 1 base from V and 8 from J, leaving 12 bases between them. The length of the CDR3 is 15 residues.

The chain uses TRBV15 and TRBJ1-4; D gene ambiguous. Germline CDR1 reads LNHNV; CDR2 reads YYDKDF (reference sequence). V was trimmed by 4 bases and J by 10 bases, leaving 10 bases between them. The CDR3 spans 12 residues. The CDR3 here is CATSTATVKLFF. The CDR3 DNA is TGTGCCACCAGCACCGCGACTGTAAAACTGTTTTTT.

The gene calls are TRBV19 and TRBJ1-1, with 9 positions matching TRBD1. The germline V gene encodes CDR1 LNHDA and CDR2 SQIVND (reference sequence). V trimming: 1 base; J trimming: 5 bases; junction bases outside the gene matches: 8. CDR3 length equals 16 residues. This CDR3 is CASSIALTGGETEAFF. DNA for the CDR3: TGTGCCAGTAGTATAGCCCTGACAGGGGGAGAAACTGAAGCTTTCTTT.

The rearrangement joins TRBV10-1 to TRBJ2-1, with 8 bases that match TRBD1. The trim removed 5 bases at V and 3 bases at J, leaving 3 bases unmatched. From germline, CDR1 is WNHNN and CDR2 SYGVQD (reference sequence). The CDR3 extends over 14 amino acids. CDR3 region: CASSKGQGYNEQFF. CDR3 in DNA: TGCGCCAGCAGTAAAGGACAGGGCTACAATGAGCAGTTCTTC.

As regards this clone: The sample holds other DNA sequences that translate to the same CDR3. The rearrangement links TRBV9 to TRBJ1-2; D uncertain. V lost 8 bases, J lost 6 bases, and 8 bases lay in between. The CDR3 covers 10 residues. The germline gives CDR1 SGDLS, CDR2 YYNGEE. CDR3 sequence: CASSGNGYTF. CDR3 bases: TGTGCCAGTTCGGGGAATGGCTACACCTTC.